This entry is about one T cell receptor (beta chain). The antigen is undetermined. The source of the sample is a study of T-cell memory formation after mild COVID-19. The overall study: TCR clustering was largely donor specific. Study conclusions and caveats: Second-wave clones with a day 37 peak had unconfirmed SARS-CoV-2 specificity. Some responding clones appeared in pre-infection memory, suggesting cross-reactive memory joined.

The CDR3 has 10 residues. Between the trimmed V and J ends, which lost 10 bases and 1 base, there was a span of 4 bases. CDR1 MRHNA and CDR2 SNTAGT come from the germline V gene. Constant-segment primers and 5'RACE yielded cDNA libraries for TCR alpha and TCR beta, each carrying sample barcodes and UMIs. Via MiXCR, TCRdb re-called the 5' RACE reads, giving one row per CDR3 protein. The data show around 310,000 distinct CDR3 sequences, less than 20% seen once. The sequence was obtained from a man aged 18 to 30 who had mild COVID-19 (a few samples of this study predate the infection). Cell type and time point are not known. Specimen: PBMCs or a T cell subset sorted from them (not recorded which). The rearrangement joins TRBV6-4 to TRBJ1-1; D ambiguous. The CDR3: CAIKNTEAFF. The CDR3 DNA follows: TGTGCCATCAAGAACACTGAAGCTTTCTTT.